Below, 13 T cell receptor beta chains from the same sample are listed, as sequenced in a study of blood T cell repertoires in COVID-19 (dated by TCRdb to the early 2020s). The library was prepared using the immunoSEQ multiplex PCR assay. The table comes from immuneACCESS by way of TCRdb, which keeps in-frame sequences with V and J called. Part of the clones is missing from these tables; in studies checked, under half for an unresolved V gene and the rest for unknown reasons. The sample profile shows tens of thousands of clones; 80% to 90% of them were found once. The biggest ten clones account for approximately 5.1% of the sample. Input material: peripheral blood. These receptors were collected from a woman of 80 years or more with active or convalescent COVID-19.

The rearrangement uses TRBV12-2 and TRBJ1-5. TRBV12-2 is designated a pseudogene. The CDR3 is 15 residues long. CDR3 in DNA: TGTGCAAGTCGTTCATCGGTAATTCCGATTGGGCCCCAGCATTTT. It codes for CASRSSVIPIGPQHF.

The chain has TRBV7-8 and TRBJ1-1, with a possible D match to TRBD1 (6 bases). The V gene lost 6 bases and the J gene lost 1 base, with 15 bases spanning the gap. The germline CDR1 and CDR2 sequences are SGHVS and FQNEAQ. This CDR3 contains 15 residues. The CDR3 sequence: CASRYTGTQNTEAFF. For the CDR3, the DNA is TGTGCCAGCAGGTATACTGGGACACAGAACACTGAAGCTTTCTTT.

The rearrangement links TRBV4-3 to TRBJ1-6; D is unclear. With 0 bases removed from V and 5 bases from J, the gap between germline ends came to 5 bases. The CDR3 is 14 amino acids. In germline, CDR1 is LGHNA, CDR2 YSLEER. The CDR3 spells CASSQDRHNSPLHF. CDR3 sequence (DNA): TGCGCCAGCAGCCAAGACAGGCATAATTCACCCCTCCACTTT.

V usage is TRBV28 and J usage is TRBJ1-2; no clear D. This CDR3 is 12 amino acids long. Germline V gives CDR1 MDHEN, CDR2 SYDVKM. The ends were cut back, 5 bases at V and 4 bases at J, with 8 bases in the middle. The CDR3 DNA follows: TGTGCCAGCAGTAATGAGATCTATGGCTACACCTTC. Its protein is CASSNEIYGYTF.

The chain combines TRBV5-1 with TRBJ2-6; D ambiguous. Germline assignment: CDR1 SGHRS and CDR2 YFSETQ. Between the trimmed V and J ends, which lost 0 bases and 9 bases, there was a span of 10 bases. The CDR3 contains 14 residues. Written as DNA, the CDR3 is TGCGCCAGCAGCTTGGCGGTAGATGACAACGTCCTGACTTTC. It specifies CASSLAVDDNVLTF.

The V and J genes are TRBV6-5 and TRBJ2-1; TRBD2 might be the D (6 bases). The CDR3 consists of 14 residues. Between the trimmed V and J ends, which lost 2 bases and 9 bases, there was a span of 14 bases. The germline V gene has CDR1 MNHEY and CDR2 SVGAGI. Here the CDR3 reads CASSYGRGTGEQFF. The CDR3 coding sequence is TGTGCCAGCAGTTACGGGCGGGGAACGGGTGAGCAGTTCTTC.

V gene TRBV6-2 or TRBV6-3 combines with J gene TRBJ1-6; D possibly corresponds to TRBD1 (6 bases). Deletions cut 6 bases from V and 3 bases from J, with 15 bases between. From germline, CDR1 is MNHEY and CDR2 SVGEGT. The CDR3 is made up of 16 amino acids. CDR3 protein: CASSSDQGYYNSPLHF. The CDR3 coding sequence is TGTGCCAGCAGCAGCGACCAGGGGTACTATAATTCACCCCTCCACTTT.

The chain couples TRBV6-2 or TRBV6-3 to TRBJ1-5; no definite D call. The CDR3 runs to 12 residues. Germline V gives CDR1 MNHEY, CDR2 SVGEGT. V gave up 2 bases and J gave up 14 bases, with 13 bases separating them. The CDR3 DNA follows: TGTGCCAGCAGTTACATTACGGGAGAGGAGCATTTT. Translated, it gives CASSYITGEEHF.

The gene calls are TRBV7-2 and TRBJ2-7; weak D call: TRBD2 (5 bases). Trimming shortened V by 4 bases and J by 0 bases, and 10 bases separated the two germline ends. Germline CDR1 reads SGHTA; CDR2 reads FQGNSA. CDR3 size: 14 residues. Written as DNA, the CDR3 is TGTGCCAGCAGCTGGAGAGGGAGCTCCTACGAGCAGTACTTC. Its translation is CASSWRGSSYEQYF. The variable domain in full, completed from reference TRBV7-2 and TRBJ2-7, reads GAGVSQSPSNKVTEKGKDVELRCDPISGHTALYWYRQSLGQGLEFLIYFQGNSAPDKSGLPSDRFSAERTGGSVSTLTIQRTQQEDSAVYLCASSWRGSSYEQYFGPGTRLTVT.

Only a few counts were recorded for this clone. The chain uses TRBV25-1 and TRBJ1-4, with 8 nucleotides matching TRBD1. Germline values: CDR1 MGHDK, CDR2 SYGVNS. The CDR3 is made up of 16 amino acids. With V trimmed by 3 bases and J by 0 bases, 3 bases remained unmatched. The CDR3 is CASSDTQGATNEKLFF. The DNA for the CDR3 is TGTGCCAGCAGTGATACACAGGGGGCAACTAATGAAAAACTGTTTTTT.

The chain combines TRBV27 with TRBJ1-3; D unclear. The V end lost 3 bases, the J end lost 4 bases, and 10 bases lay between the germline ends. The CDR3 spans 14 residues. Germline V gives CDR1 MNHEY, CDR2 SMNVEV (reference sequence). CDR3 residues: CASSLVWQGNTIYF. Written as DNA, the CDR3 is TGTGCCAGCAGTTTGGTTTGGCAGGGAAACACCATATATTTT.

This clone is a singleton in its sample. This chain connects TRBV6-2 or TRBV6-3 to TRBJ2-5; 7 bases align to TRBD2. CDR1 and CDR2 from the germline V gene are MNHEY and SVGEGT. V dropped 5 bases and J dropped 5; count of bases not matched to a gene: 14. The CDR3 has 16 residues. The CDR3 spells CASSPPGLPERETQYF. In DNA, the CDR3 is TGTGCCAGCAGTCCACCGGGACTACCTGAGCGGGAGACCCAGTACTTC.

The CDR3 DNA reads TGTGCCACCCCGGAGGGAACTGGAAACACCATATATTTT. Residues: CATPEGTGNTIYF. The rearrangement links TRBV7-9 to TRBJ1-3; D remains unclear. V was trimmed by 10 bases and J by 2 bases, leaving 12 bases between them. This CDR3 is built from 13 residues. CDR1 is SEHNR and CDR2 is FQNEAQ in the germline V gene (reference sequence).